These T cell receptor beta chains were read from a single sample in a study of regulatory T cells in long-lasting Graves disease. TCRdb reprocessed the multiplex PCR reads with MiXCR, giving one entry per CDR3 protein. The sample yields approximately 490,000 distinct CDR3 sequences, around 15% seen once. The sample was also linked to a second study, of T cells in Graves' hyperthyroidism and ophthalmopathy.

The sample here was peripheral blood mononuclear cells (PBMCs), taken at new diagnosis, from a patient treated with antithyroid drugs. The source is a man aged 35 to 55 with Graves disease. Each CDR3 is given with its conserved first and last residue. A D gene is named only where the DNA matches it firmly. Rows give clone size only sometimes, using once, few, many, or a class for an expanded clone.

clone_size d_call j_call v_call cdr3_nt cdr3_aa
. TRBD1 TRBJ2-1 TRBV24-1 TGTGCCACCAGTGATCGGACAGGGGTTCTTGGTTACAATGAGCAGTTCTTC CATSDRTGVLGYNEQFF
many . TRBJ2-2 TRBV2 TGTGCCAGTAAACGTCAAGGGCCCGGGGAGCTGTTTTTT CASKRQGPGELFF
. . TRBJ1-1 TRBV5-4 TGTGCCAGCGCGACGAGGGGGGGGAACACTGAAGCTTTCTTT CASATRGGNTEAFF
once . TRBJ2-2 TRBV2 TGTGCCAGCAGTCCGCAGTTCGCGAACACCGGGGAGCTGTTTTTT CASSPQFANTGELFF
. TRBD1 TRBJ2-5 TRBV28 TGTGCCAGCAGTCCGCCGGGACAGGGGGCGCGAGAGACCCAGTACTTC CASSPPGQGARETQYF
. . TRBJ2-7 TRBV12-3/TRBV12-4 TGTGCCAGCCTCGGGCAGGGAAGCTCCTACGAGCAGTACTTC CASLGQGSSYEQYF
few TRBD2 TRBJ2-3 TRBV20-1 TGCAGTGCTTCAGGACTAGCGGAGATCACAGATACGCAGTATTTT CSASGLAEITDTQYF
. TRBD2 TRBJ2-7 TRBV10-3 TGTGCCATCAGTGAGTCGACTAGCGGGAGGAGCTCCTACGAGCAGTACTTC CAISESTSGRSSYEQYF
. . TRBJ2-2 TRBV7-9 TGTGCCAGCACCCGGATGGAGAACACCGGGGAGCTGTTTTTT CASTRMENTGELFF
. . TRBJ2-2 TRBV28 TGTGCCAGCAGTTTAGGCAGGGATGGGACCGGGGAGCCGTTTTTT CASSLGRDGTGEPFF
. . TRBJ2-4 TRBV3-1 TGTGCCAGCAGCCAAGAGTTAGTAGGGGACATTCAGTACTTC CASSQELVGDIQYF
. TRBD2 TRBJ2-4 TRBV15 TGTGCCACCAGCAGAGATGTCGGGGGGTCCAAAAACATTCAGTACTTC CATSRDVGGSKNIQYF
many TRBD2 TRBJ2-7 TRBV28 TGTGCCAGCAGTTTACGCTCAACTAGCGGGAGAGGCGAGCAGTACTTC CASSLRSTSGRGEQYF
. . TRBJ1-1 TRBV29-1 TGCAGCGTTGCGGGACTCCAGAACACTGAAGCTTTCTTT CSVAGLQNTEAFF
. TRBD1 TRBJ2-7 TRBV3-1 TGTGCCAGCAGCTACGGGACAGGGCATACCGAGCAGTACTTC CASSYGTGHTEQYF
many . TRBJ2-7 TRBV28 TGTGCCAGCCTTTCGGGAGCCTACGAGCAGTACTTC CASLSGAYEQYF
many . TRBJ2-7 TRBV7-8 TGTGCCAGCAGCTTAGCGTCCCCGGCCGGCGAGCAGTACTTC CASSLASPAGEQYF
many . TRBJ1-5 TRBV11-2 TGTGCCAGCAGCCCCGGGGGATATAGCAATCAGCCCCAGCATTTT CASSPGGYSNQPQHF
few TRBD2 TRBJ2-2 TRBV5-1 TGCGCCAGCAGAATGACTAGCGGGAAGTTATCCGGGGAGCTGTTTTTT CASRMTSGKLSGELFF
. TRBD1 TRBJ2-5 TRBV5-8 TGTGCCAGCAGCCCGACAGGGCTATACCAAGAGACCCAGTACTTC CASSPTGLYQETQYF
many . TRBJ2-5 TRBV11-2 TGTGCCAGCAGCTTAGGAGGGAACCAAGAGACCCAGTACTTC CASSLGGNQETQYF
. TRBD1 TRBJ2-5 TRBV29-1 TGCAGCGTGGGCGGGACAGGGGTTCTGGAGACCCAGTACTTC CSVGGTGVLETQYF
few TRBD1 TRBJ2-5 TRBV6-2/TRBV6-3 TGTGCCACCAGGACAGGGGGTTCGGCCCAGTACTTC CATRTGGSAQYF
. TRBD2 TRBJ2-7 TRBV20-1 TGCAGTGCTAAGCGACTAGCGGGAGCCGACGAGCAGTACTTC CSAKRLAGADEQYF
many . TRBJ2-1 TRBV5-1 TGCGCCAGCAGCTTGCGGACTGGCAATGAGCAGTTCTTC CASSLRTGNEQFF
. . TRBJ1-2 TRBV12-3/TRBV12-4 TGTGCCAGCAGTCCCCAGCCAAGGACGGCCTATGGCTACACCTTC CASSPQPRTAYGYTF
many TRBD1 TRBJ2-3 TRBV24-1 TGTGCCACCAGTGACCCGGGACAGGGGGCTTCGGATACGCAGTATTTT CATSDPGQGASDTQYF
many TRBD2 TRBJ2-1 TRBV7-2 TGTGCCAGCAGCTTTAGGCCCCCAGGGCTAGCGGTTTACAATGAGCAGTTCTTC CASSFRPPGLAVYNEQFF
many TRBD2 TRBJ2-1 TRBV28 TGTGCCAGCAGCCCGACTAGCGGGAGTCTCTATGAGCAGTTCTTC CASSPTSGSLYEQFF
few . TRBJ2-5 TRBV4-1 TGCGCCAGCAGCCAAGATCCAGCGGTCCTCCAAGAGACCCAGTACTTC CASSQDPAVLQETQYF
. TRBD2 TRBJ2-7 TRBV9 TGTGCCAGCAGCGTAAGTGCTAGCGGGACCACCTACGAGCAGTACTTC CASSVSASGTTYEQYF
many . TRBJ2-1 TRBV6-1 TGTGCCAGCAGTGAAAGGACAGCCCGCAATGAGCAGTTCTTC CASSERTARNEQFF
many . TRBJ2-7 TRBV11-2 TGTGCCAGCAGCTTAATCAGAAGTGGCGTCCGAACCTACGAGCAGTACTTC CASSLIRSGVRTYEQYF
. . TRBJ2-5 TRBV29-1 TGCAGCGCGAGCGGCCGGGGGCTATATGAGACCCAGTACTTC CSASGRGLYETQYF
few . TRBJ2-3 TRBV9 TGTGCCAGCAGCGTAGATCGTGGGGCTAGCGATGGCACAGATACGCAGTATTTT CASSVDRGASDGTDTQYF
. . TRBJ2-1 TRBV20-1 TGCAGTGCTGCCCCAGGGCTATACAATGAGCAGTTCTTC CSAAPGLYNEQFF
. . TRBJ1-6 TRBV10-2 TGCGCCAGCAGTGATGACACGTATAATTCACCCCTCCACTTT CASSDDTYNSPLHF
few . TRBJ2-7 TRBV6-2/TRBV6-3 TGTGCCAGCAGTTCGCCGGGGGACCACTACGAGCAGTACTTC CASSSPGDHYEQYF
. . TRBJ1-4 TRBV15 TGTGCCACCAGCAGAGGCCGGACAGTTCAAGATGAAAAACTGTTTTTT CATSRGRTVQDEKLFF
many . TRBJ2-7 TRBV10-3 TGTGCCATCGGGCCCGTCAGCTCCTACGAGCAGTACTTC CAIGPVSSYEQYF
many . TRBJ2-7 TRBV2 TGTGCCAGCAGCTGGGGATATGAGCAGTACTTC CASSWGYEQYF
many . TRBJ2-7 TRBV7-6 TGTGCCAGCAGCTTAGGGGAGTCCTACGAGCAGTACTTC CASSLGESYEQYF